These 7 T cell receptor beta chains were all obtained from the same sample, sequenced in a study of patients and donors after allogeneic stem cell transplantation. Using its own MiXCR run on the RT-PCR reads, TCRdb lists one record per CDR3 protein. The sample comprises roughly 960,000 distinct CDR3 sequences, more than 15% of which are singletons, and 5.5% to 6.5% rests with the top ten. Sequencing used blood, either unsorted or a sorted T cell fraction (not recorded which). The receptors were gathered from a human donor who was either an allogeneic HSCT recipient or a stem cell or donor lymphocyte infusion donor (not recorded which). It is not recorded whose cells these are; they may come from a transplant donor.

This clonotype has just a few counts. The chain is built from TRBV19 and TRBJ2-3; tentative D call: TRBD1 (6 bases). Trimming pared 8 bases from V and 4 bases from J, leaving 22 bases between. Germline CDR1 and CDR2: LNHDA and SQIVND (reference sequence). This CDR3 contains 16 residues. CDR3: CASEARVRGRPDTQYF. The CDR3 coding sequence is TGTGCCAGTGAGGCCAGGGTCAGGGGCCGGCCAGATACGCAGTATTTT.

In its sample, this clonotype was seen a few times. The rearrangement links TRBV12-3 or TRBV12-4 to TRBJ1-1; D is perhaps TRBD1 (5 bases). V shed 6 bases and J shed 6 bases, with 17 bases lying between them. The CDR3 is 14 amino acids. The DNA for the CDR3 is TGTGCCAGCAGGTCCGGGACTTACCCCCCTGAAGCTTTCTTT. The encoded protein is CASRSGTYPPEAFF.

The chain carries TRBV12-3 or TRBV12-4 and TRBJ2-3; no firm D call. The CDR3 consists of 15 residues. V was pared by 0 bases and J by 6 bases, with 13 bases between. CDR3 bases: TGTGCCAGCAGTTTAGCGGTCGACGGGTTGGATACGCAGTATTTT. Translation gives CASSLAVDGLDTQYF.

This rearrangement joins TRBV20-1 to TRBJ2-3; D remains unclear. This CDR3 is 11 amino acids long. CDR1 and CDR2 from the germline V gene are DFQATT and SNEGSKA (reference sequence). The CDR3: CSAPLSYRQYF. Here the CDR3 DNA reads TGCAGCGCTCCATTGAGTTATAGGCAGTATTTT.

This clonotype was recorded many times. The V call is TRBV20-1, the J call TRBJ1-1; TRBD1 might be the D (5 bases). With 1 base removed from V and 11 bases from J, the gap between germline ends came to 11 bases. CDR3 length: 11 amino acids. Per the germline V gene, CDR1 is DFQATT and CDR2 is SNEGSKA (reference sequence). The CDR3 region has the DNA TGCAGTGCTAGAGTACAGAGACAGGCTTTCTTT. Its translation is CSARVQRQAFF.

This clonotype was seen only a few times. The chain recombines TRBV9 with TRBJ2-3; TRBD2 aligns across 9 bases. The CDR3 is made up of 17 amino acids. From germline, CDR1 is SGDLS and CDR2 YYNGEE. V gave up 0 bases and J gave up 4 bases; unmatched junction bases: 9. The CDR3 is CASSVAASGRSSDTQYF. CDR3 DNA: TGTGCCAGCAGCGTAGCAGCAAGCGGGAGGTCTTCAGATACGCAGTATTTT.

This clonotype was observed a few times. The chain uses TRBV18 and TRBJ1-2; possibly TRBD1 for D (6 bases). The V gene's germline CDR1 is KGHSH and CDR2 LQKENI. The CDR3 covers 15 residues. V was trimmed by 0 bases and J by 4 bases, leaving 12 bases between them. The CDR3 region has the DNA TGTGCCAGCTCACCACCGAACAGGGACATCTATGGCTACACCTTC. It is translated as CASSPPNRDIYGYTF.